The 14 T cell receptor beta chains given below trace back to one sample, sequenced in a study of radiotherapy plus CTLA-4 blockade in lung cancer. Repertoires were generated with immunoSEQ multiplex PCR, while TCRdb's copy carries only in-frame clones and drops some. Of around 77,000 clones listed, roughly 69% are singletons. The sequences come from peripheral blood, collected from a patient treated with radiotherapy plus ipilimumab. The receptors come from a human donor with non-small cell lung cancer whose response to radiotherapy plus ipilimumab could not be evaluated.

The chain employs TRBV14 and TRBJ1-2, with 8 bases identical to TRBD1. With 6 bases clipped from V and 4 bases from J, the junction kept 10 bases outside the gene matches. Germline V gene lookup returns CDR1 SGHDN and CDR2 FVKESK. There are 15 residues in the CDR3. Here the CDR3 DNA reads TGTGCCAGCAGACCTTTTTACAGGGGGACCTATGGCTACACCTTC. This encodes CASRPFYRGTYGYTF.

The genes are TRBV19 and TRBJ2-2; weak D call: TRBD2 (6 bases). Per germline, CDR1 LNHDA and CDR2 SQIVND (reference sequence). The CDR3 loop spans 15 amino acids. Trimming left V 0 bases short and J 5 bases short, with 10 bases between. CDR3 in DNA: TGTGCCAGTAGTATAGATCTTGGGGGGACCGGGGAGCTGTTTTTT. Its protein is CASSIDLGGTGELFF.

The chain employs TRBV5-1 and TRBJ2-1; 7 bases match TRBD2. The germline CDR1 and CDR2 sequences are SGHRS and YFSETQ. V dropped 3 bases and J dropped 2; count of bases not matched to a gene: 5. The CDR3 spans 15 residues. The CDR3 DNA reads TGCGCCAGCAGCTCCGACGGGGGGACCTACAATGAGCAGTTCTTC. Protein: CASSSDGGTYNEQFF.

This chain uses TRBV4-1 with TRBJ1-6; a weak D match, TRBD1 (5 bases). The CDR3 sequence is 15 residues long. Per germline, CDR1 MGHRA and CDR2 YSYEKL. V was shortened by 0 bases and J by 9 bases, with 12 bases between the two germline ends. Written as DNA, the CDR3 is TGCGCCAGCAGCCAAGAGGGCCAGGGCGGTTCACCCCTCCACTTT. It encodes CASSQEGQGGSPLHF.

V and J are TRBV4-2 and TRBJ2-5; D remains ambiguous. In germline, CDR1 is LGHNA, CDR2 YNFKEQ. Deletions cut 0 bases from V and 3 bases from J, with 17 bases between. The CDR3 totals 17 residues. The CDR3 sequence: CASSQDDFLGPKETQYF. CDR3 in DNA: TGTGCCAGCAGCCAAGATGACTTTCTCGGTCCGAAAGAGACCCAGTACTTC.

This chain uses TRBV5-6 with TRBJ1-6; TRBD1 matches 9 bases. This CDR3 comprises 14 residues. V was pared by 4 bases and J by 7 bases, with 3 bases of the junction left unmatched. CDR1 SGHDT and CDR2 YYEEEE come from the germline V gene. Here the CDR3 DNA reads TGTGCCAGCAGCCAGGACAGGGGAAATTCACCCCTCCACTTT. Its translation is CASSQDRGNSPLHF.

The chain carries TRBV30 and TRBJ1-2; D not certain. Germline V lookup: CDR1 GTSNPN, CDR2 SVGIG (reference sequence). The CDR3 consists of 13 residues. V dropped 0 bases and J dropped 7 bases, with 12 bases sitting between them. The CDR3 bases are TGTGCCTGGAGTGTCGCGGGGTTTGGTGGCTACACCTTC. Its protein is CAWSVAGFGGYTF.

This chain connects TRBV5-1 to TRBJ2-5; 7 bases agree with TRBD1. Unmatched junction bases numbered 4, after V lost 0 bases and J lost 2 bases. CDR3 length equals 15 residues. Germline CDR1 SGHRS, CDR2 YFSETQ. CDR3 residues: CASSLVGTAQETQYF. DNA for the CDR3: TGCGCCAGCAGCTTGGTTGGGACAGCTCAAGAGACCCAGTACTTC.

This clone was observed a single time. V gene TRBV19 combines with J gene TRBJ1-1, with TRBD1 matching 7 bases. J gave up 4 bases and V 3 bases, and 5 bases lay outside the gene matches. In germline, CDR1 is LNHDA, CDR2 SQIVND (reference sequence). The CDR3 has 14 amino acids. Here the CDR3 reads CASSITGVGTEAFF. The CDR3 DNA follows: TGTGCCAGTAGTATCACAGGGGTCGGCACTGAAGCTTTCTTT.

The rearrangement uses TRBV6-5 and TRBJ1-1, with D perhaps matching TRBD1 (5 bases). Germline CDR1 and CDR2: MNHEY and SVGAGI. V lost 8 bases to trimming and J lost 6 bases, with 10 bases between them. This CDR3 spans 11 amino acids. The CDR3 DNA sequence: TGTGCCAGCGGGGGGATCCCTGAAGCTTTCTTT. Protein product: CASGGIPEAFF.

The rearrangement links TRBV5-4 to TRBJ2-7; 12 nucleotides line up with TRBD1. The CDR3 consists of 15 residues. Germline V gives CDR1 SGHNT, CDR2 YYREEE (reference sequence). After removal of 4 bases from V and 5 bases from J, the junction contained 7 bases not matched to a gene. CDR3 in amino acids: CASSQTGQGAHEQYF. The CDR3 DNA reads as TGTGCCAGCAGCCAAACGGGACAGGGGGCTCACGAGCAGTACTTC.

The chain couples TRBV5-1 to TRBJ2-7, with 8 bases fitting TRBD2. V lost 4 bases to trimming and J lost 1 base; unmatched junction nucleotides: 1. Per the germline V gene, CDR1 is SGHRS and CDR2 is YFSETQ. The CDR3 has 13 amino acids. CDR3 sequence reads: CASSAGGSYEQYF. The CDR3 DNA reads TGCGCCAGCAGCGCGGGGGGATCCTACGAGCAGTACTTC.

The chain joins TRBV2 to TRBJ2-2; tentatively, D is TRBD2 (5 bases). Germline CDR1 SNHLY, CDR2 FYNNEI. The CDR3 covers 15 residues. V was cut by 0 bases and J by 7 bases, with 12 bases left in between. The CDR3 coding sequence is TGTGCCAGCAGTGAAGCGCTGCCGGGGATCGGGGAGCTGTTTTTT. Its protein product is CASSEALPGIGELFF.

The chain is built from TRBV7-6 and TRBJ2-1, with TRBD2 matching 7 bases. V lost 2 bases to trimming and J lost 5 bases; unmatched junction nucleotides: 6. Germline V lookup: CDR1 SGHVS, CDR2 FNYEAQ. This CDR3 spans 15 amino acids. DNA for the CDR3: TGTGCCAGCAGCTTAAGGCGGGAGTTCCACAATGAGCAGTTCTTC. Translated: CASSLRREFHNEQFF. Full variable domain (missing parts from reference TRBV7-6 and TRBJ2-1): GAGVSQSPRYKVTKRGQDVALRCDPISGHVSLYWYRQALGQGPEFLTYFNYEAQQDKSGLPNDRFSAERPEGSISTLTIQRTEQRDSAMYRCASSLRREFHNEQFFGPGTRLTVL.